By share, the clone carrying this T cell receptor (beta chain) counts as medium-sized. Time point here: after dendritic cell vaccination, including at tumor progression/relapse. The immunoSEQ assay amplified TCRB CDR3 from up to 2 ug DNA. The primer mix had 60 V beta and 13 J beta primers. Sequencing used immunoSEQ multiplex PCR; TCRdb keeps in-frame clones, though not all of them. The sample lists 75,000 to 95,000 clones, approximately 80% occurring once. The CDR3 consists of 13 residues. With 5 bases removed from V and 7 bases from J, the gap between germline ends came to 14 bases. Germline CDR1 is MNHEY and CDR2 is SMNVEV (reference sequence). The data were taken from a study of glioma-infiltrating T cells after dendritic cell vaccination.

Sample: blood, taken after dendritic cell vaccination. The sequence was collected from a human donor with glioblastoma. The chain recombines TRBV27 with TRBJ1-2; D call uncertain. The CDR3 DNA reads as TGTGCCAGCAGTCCCAACGTCAGAAGTGGCTACACCTTC. Its protein is CASSPNVRSGYTF.